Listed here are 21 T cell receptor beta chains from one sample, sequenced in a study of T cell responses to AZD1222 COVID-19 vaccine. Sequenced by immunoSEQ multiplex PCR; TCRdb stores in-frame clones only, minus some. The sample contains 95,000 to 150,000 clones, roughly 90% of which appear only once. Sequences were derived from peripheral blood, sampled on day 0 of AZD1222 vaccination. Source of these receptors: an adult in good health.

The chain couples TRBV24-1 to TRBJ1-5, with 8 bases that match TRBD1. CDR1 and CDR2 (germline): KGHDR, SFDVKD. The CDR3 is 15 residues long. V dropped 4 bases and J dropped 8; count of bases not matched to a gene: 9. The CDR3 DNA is TGTGCCACCAGTGACGGACAGGGAGGGGAAGAGCCCCAGCATTTT. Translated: CATSDGQGGEEPQHF.

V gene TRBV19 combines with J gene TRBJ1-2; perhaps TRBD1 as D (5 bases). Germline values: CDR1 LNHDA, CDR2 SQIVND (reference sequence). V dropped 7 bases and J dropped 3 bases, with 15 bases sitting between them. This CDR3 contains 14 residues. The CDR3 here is CASTSNRNDYGYTF. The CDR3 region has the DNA TGTGCCAGTACCTCGAACAGGAACGACTATGGCTACACCTTC. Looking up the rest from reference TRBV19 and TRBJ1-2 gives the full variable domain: DGGITQSPKYLFRKEGQNVTLSCEQNLNHDAMYWYRQDPGQGLRLIYYSQIVNDFQKGDIAEGYSVSREKKESFPLTVTSAQKNPTAFYLCASTSNRNDYGYTFGSGTRLTVV.

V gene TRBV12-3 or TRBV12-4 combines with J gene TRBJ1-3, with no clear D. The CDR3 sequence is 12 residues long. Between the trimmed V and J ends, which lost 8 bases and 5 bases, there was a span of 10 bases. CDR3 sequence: CASLTSRNTIYF. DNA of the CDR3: TGTGCCAGCTTGACAAGCCGAAACACCATATATTTT.

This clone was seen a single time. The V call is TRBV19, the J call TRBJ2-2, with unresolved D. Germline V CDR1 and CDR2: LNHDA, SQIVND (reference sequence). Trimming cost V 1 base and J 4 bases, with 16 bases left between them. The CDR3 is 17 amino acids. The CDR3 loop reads CASSIVGTLGSTGELFF. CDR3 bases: TGTGCCAGTAGTATAGTTGGAACGCTGGGAAGCACCGGGGAGCTGTTTTTT.

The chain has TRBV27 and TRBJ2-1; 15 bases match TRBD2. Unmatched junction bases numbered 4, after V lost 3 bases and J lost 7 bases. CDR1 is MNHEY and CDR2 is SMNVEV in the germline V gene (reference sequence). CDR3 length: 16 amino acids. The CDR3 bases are TGTGCCAGCAGTTTTGGACTAGCGGGGGGGGCGAATGAGCAGTTCTTC. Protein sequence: CASSFGLAGGANEQFF.

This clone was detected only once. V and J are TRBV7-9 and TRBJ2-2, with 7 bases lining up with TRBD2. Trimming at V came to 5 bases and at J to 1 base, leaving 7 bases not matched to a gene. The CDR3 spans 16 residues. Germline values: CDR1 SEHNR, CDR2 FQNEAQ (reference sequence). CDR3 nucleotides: TGTGCCAGCAGCCCAGCCCCTAGCGGGAACACCGGGGAGCTGTTTTTT. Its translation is CASSPAPSGNTGELFF.

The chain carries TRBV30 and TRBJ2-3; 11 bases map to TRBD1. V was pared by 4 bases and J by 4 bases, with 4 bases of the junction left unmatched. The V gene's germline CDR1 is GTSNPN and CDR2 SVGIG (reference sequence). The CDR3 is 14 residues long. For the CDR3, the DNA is TGTGCCTGGACCGGGACAGGGGGGCCAGATACGCAGTATTTT. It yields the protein CAWTGTGGPDTQYF.

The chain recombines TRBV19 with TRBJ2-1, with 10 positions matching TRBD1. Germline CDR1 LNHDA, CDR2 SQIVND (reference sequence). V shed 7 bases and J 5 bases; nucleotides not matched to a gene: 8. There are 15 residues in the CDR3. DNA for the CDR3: TGTGCCAGTATTCGATCGGGACAGGGGAACAATGAGCAGTTCTTC. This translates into CASIRSGQGNNEQFF.

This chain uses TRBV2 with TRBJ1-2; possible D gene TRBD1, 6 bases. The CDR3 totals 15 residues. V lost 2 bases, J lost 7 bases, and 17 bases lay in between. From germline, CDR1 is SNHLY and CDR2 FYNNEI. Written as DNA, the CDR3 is TGTGCCAGCAGTGAAAATGTACAGGGTGTTGCTGGCTACACCTTC. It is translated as CASSENVQGVAGYTF. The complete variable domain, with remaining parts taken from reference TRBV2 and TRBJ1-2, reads EPEVTQTPSHQVTQMGQEVILRCVPISNHLYFYWYRQILGQKVEFLVSFYNNEISEKSEIFDDQFSVERPDGSNFTLKIRSTKLEDSAMYFCASSENVQGVAGYTFGSGTRLTVV.

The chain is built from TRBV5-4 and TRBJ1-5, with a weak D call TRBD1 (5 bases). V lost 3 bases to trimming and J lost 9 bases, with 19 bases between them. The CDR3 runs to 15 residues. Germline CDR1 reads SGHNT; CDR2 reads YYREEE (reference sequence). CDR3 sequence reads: CASSWDGTPTRPQHF. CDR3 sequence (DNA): TGTGCCAGCAGCTGGGATGGGACCCCTACCCGGCCCCAGCATTTT.

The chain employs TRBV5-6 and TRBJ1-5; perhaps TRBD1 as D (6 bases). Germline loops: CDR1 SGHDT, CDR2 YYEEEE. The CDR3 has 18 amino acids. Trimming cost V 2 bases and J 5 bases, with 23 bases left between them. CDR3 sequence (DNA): TGTGCCAGCAGCTTCCCCCCTAGGGGGGCCCAGCGCGATCAGCCCCAGCATTTT. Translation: CASSFPPRGAQRDQPQHF. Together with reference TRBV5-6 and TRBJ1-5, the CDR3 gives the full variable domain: DAGVTQSPTHLIKTRGQQVTLRCSPKSGHDTVSWYQQALGQGPQFIFQYYEEEERQRGNFPDRFSGHQFPNYSSELNVNALLLGDSALYLCASSFPPRGAQRDQPQHFGDGTRLSIL.

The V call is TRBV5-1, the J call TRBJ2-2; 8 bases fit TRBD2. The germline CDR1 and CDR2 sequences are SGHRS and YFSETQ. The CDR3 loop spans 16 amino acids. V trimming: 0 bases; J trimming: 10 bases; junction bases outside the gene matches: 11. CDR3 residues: CASSLGTGGLFSELFF. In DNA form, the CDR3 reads TGCGCCAGCAGCTTGGGGACGGGAGGGCTCTTTTCGGAGCTGTTTTTT.

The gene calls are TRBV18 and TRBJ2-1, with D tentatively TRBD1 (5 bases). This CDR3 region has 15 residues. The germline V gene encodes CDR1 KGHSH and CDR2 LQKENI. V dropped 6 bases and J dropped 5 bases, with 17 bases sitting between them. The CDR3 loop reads CASSSRQGSDNEQFF. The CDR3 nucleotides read TGTGCCAGCTCTTCCCGGCAGGGCTCTGACAATGAGCAGTTCTTC.

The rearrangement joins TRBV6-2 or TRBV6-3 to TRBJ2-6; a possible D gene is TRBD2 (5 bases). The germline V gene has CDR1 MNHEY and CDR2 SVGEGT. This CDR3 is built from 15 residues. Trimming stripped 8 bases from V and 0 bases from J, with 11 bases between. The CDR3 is CASRPEGSGANVLTF. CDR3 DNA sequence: TGTGCCAGCCGCCCTGAGGGCTCTGGGGCCAACGTCCTGACTTTC.

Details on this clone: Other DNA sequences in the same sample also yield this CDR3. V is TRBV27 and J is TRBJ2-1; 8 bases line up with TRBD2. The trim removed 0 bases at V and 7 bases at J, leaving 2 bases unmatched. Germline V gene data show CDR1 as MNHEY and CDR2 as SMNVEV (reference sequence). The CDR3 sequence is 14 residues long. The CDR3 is CASSLSGRGNEQFF. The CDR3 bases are TGTGCCAGCAGTTTATCCGGGAGGGGGAATGAGCAGTTCTTC.

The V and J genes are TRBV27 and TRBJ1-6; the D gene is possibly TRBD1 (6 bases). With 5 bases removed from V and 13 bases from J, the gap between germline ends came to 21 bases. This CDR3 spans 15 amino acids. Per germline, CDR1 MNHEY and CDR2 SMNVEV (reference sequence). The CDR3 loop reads CASSPSGTRLLPLHF. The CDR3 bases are TGTGCCAGCAGTCCCAGCGGGACAAGGCTCTTGCCCCTCCACTTT.

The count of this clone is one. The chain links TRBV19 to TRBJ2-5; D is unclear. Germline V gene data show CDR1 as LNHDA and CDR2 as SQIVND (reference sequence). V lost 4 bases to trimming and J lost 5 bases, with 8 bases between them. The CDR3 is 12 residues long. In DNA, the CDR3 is TGTGCCAGTAGTAAGGAAAGGGAGACCCAGTACTTC. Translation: CASSKERETQYF. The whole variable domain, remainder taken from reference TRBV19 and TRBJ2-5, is DGGITQSPKYLFRKEGQNVTLSCEQNLNHDAMYWYRQDPGQGLRLIYYSQIVNDFQKGDIAEGYSVSREKKESFPLTVTSAQKNPTAFYLCASSKERETQYFGPGTRLLVL.

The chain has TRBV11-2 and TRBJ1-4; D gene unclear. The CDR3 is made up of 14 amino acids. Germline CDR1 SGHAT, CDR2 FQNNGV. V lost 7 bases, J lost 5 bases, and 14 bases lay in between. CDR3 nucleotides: TGTGCCAGCACTCCGGGGTACTCCAATGAAAAACTGTTTTTT. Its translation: CASTPGYSNEKLFF.

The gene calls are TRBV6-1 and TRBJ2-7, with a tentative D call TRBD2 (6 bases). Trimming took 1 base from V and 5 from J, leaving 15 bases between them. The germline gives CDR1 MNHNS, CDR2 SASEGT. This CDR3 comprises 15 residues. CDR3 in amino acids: CASSEDADGSDEQYF. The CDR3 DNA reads TGTGCCAGCAGTGAAGATGCGGACGGGAGCGACGAGCAGTACTTC.

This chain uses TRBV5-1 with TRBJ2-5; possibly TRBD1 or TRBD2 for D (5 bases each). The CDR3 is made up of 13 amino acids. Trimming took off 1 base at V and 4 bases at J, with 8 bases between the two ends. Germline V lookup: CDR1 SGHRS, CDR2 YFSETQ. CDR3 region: CASSLPGTETQYF. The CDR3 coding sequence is TGCGCCAGCAGCTTGCCAGGGACAGAGACCCAGTACTTC.

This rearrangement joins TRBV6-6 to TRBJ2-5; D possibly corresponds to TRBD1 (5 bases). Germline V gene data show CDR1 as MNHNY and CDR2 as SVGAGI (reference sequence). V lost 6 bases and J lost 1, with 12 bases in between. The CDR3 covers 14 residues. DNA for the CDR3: TGTGCCAGCAGGCAGGGTGGGGTCCAAGAGACCCAGTACTTC. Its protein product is CASRQGGVQETQYF.